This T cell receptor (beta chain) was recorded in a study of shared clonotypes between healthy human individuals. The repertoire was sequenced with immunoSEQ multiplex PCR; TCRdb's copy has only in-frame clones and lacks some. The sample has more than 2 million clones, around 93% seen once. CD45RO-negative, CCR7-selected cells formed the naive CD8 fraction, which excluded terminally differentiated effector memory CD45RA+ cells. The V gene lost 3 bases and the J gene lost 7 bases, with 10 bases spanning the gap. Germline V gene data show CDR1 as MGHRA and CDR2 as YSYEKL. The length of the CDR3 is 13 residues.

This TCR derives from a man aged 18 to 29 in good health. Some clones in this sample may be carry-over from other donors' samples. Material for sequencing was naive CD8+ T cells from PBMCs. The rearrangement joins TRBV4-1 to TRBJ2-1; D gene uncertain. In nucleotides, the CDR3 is TGCGCCAGCAGCCAGACGGACCGTAATGAGCAGTTCTTC. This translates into CASSQTDRNEQFF.